The TCR beta chain under discussion was sequenced for a study of regulatory T cells in long-lasting Graves disease (dated by TCRdb to the early 2020s). General notes on the study: In the newly diagnosed Graves' disease group, patients had been taking antithyroid drugs for less than 3 months. Peripheral blood TCR sequencing and RNA sequencing compared persistent Graves' disease patients with newly diagnosed Graves' disease patients. The study was conducted in China and was registered as a clinical trial. A total of 35 or so samples were covered by TCR sequencing, comprising approximately 13 persistent and roughly 20 newly diagnosed Graves' disease patients. Overall results and qualifications from the work: Sequencing and analysis were restricted to the TCR beta chain. Compared with newly diagnosed patients, patients with persistent Graves' disease had lower TCR Shannon entropy and fewer highly expanded clones, which suggests clonal expansion. The small sample size was acknowledged by the authors as a limitation that may reduce accuracy. Patients with persistent disease shared more public clonotypes (approximately 2,500) than newly diagnosed patients did (around 980). Preferential use of TRBV28, TRBJ1-2 and TRBJ2-5 was observed in persistent disease, whereas TRBV20-1 and TRBJ2-1 were favored in newly diagnosed disease. Because the primary lesion, thyroid tissue, could not be accessed, the study looked at peripheral blood alone.

Taken from the germline V gene, the CDR1 and CDR2 loops are MNHNS and SASEGT. Reading from cysteine to phenylalanine, the CDR3 counts 13 amino acids. Just CDR3 DNA is preserved here, 39 bases in frame from base 1. V is pruned by 6 bases and J by 9 bases, leaving 8 bases of the junction without a gene match. This clonotype was counted only a few times. Its specific antigen is unknown. No clone much larger than this one lies a single base away; base qualities are absent. Read against the paper, the sample's time point label means: newly diagnosed GD, antithyroid drugs for less than 3 months. For both TCR sequencing and RNA sequencing, RNA was extracted from PBMCs in TRIzol. The diagnosis of Graves' disease was made according to American Thyroid Association guidelines. Patients for the study were recruited at an endocrinology department in Xi'an, China. From each patient, about 8.9 milliliters of peripheral blood was collected into an EDTA anticoagulant tube. PBMCs were isolated by Ficoll Paque Plus density gradient separation without further T cell sorting. An Agilent 2100 Bioanalyzer and agarose gel were used to check RNA quality, and a NanoDrop 2000 was used to measure RNA concentration.

The library was obtained by multiplex PCR. TCRdb lists the instrument as Illumina HiSeq 4000. To build TCR beta libraries, CDR3 regions were amplified by Arm-PCR using iRepertoire HTBI primers. PCR products were gel purified before sequencing. From the authors' description of their analysis: Gene usage analysis of CDR3 amino acid clonotypes used the roughly 62 TRBV and more than 13 TRBJ segments found across samples. COPE and FqMerger were used to merge filtered high-quality paired reads into contigs. BLAST was used to align contigs to the IMGT TRBV, TRBD and TRBJ reference genes, and CDR3 was defined following IMGT. Highly expanded clones were defined as clonotypes with a frequency above 0.1%. Repertoire diversity was measured by Shannon entropy, and V-J evenness by the Gini coefficient. Public clonotypes were defined as clonotypes shared by more than one individual. TCRdb passed the public sequencing reads through fastp at Q25 and MiXCR, retaining productive beta sequences. Every entry covers one CDR3 protein and lists the most common genes and DNA from its rows. The V and J calls here are based on TCRdb, not the publication. For this sample there are a few hundred thousand distinct CDR3 sequences; 16% appear just once. About 32% of the sample goes to the ten largest clones.

The sample was also reused in another study, on T cells in Graves' hyperthyroidism and ophthalmopathy. The second paper states: Stable Graves' hyperthyroidism was defined as the absence of progression to ophthalmopathy over 18 months of follow-up. Hyperthyroidism patients were aged 18 to 65 years and newly diagnosed, with disease duration of less than 2 months. The study excluded patients with uncontrolled infections, other autoimmune diseases, pregnancy or lactation. Clinical symptoms, serum thyroxine and TRAb, thyroid ultrasound, and orbital computed tomography formed the basis for the diagnoses. The TCR CDR3 was subjected to a first round of RT-PCR using the HTBI primer set and the Qiagen OneStep RT-PCR kit. Most expanded thyroid clonotypes (frequency above 0.001) were also detected in blood, suggesting blood repertoires may reflect thyroid immune responses. A model built on a 13 V-J signature distinguished ophthalmopathy from stable hyperthyroidism, reaching 85% to 90% sensitivity and around 82% specificity in cross-validation and 80%/75% in testing. In validation, the model predicted progression to ophthalmopathy with approximately 71% sensitivity and approximately 74% specificity, a median of 6.5 months before onset. To identify TCR V-J signatures that set the groups apart, the researchers used a discovery cohort of 100 or so patients, made up of 40 to 45 with Graves' ophthalmopathy and 57 with stable Graves' hyperthyroidism. Prospective prediction of ophthalmopathy was tested in an independent validation cohort consisting of fewer than 20 hyperthyroidism patients and 15 to 17 patients who later progressed to ophthalmopathy. The approximately 97 discovery patients were randomly divided into training and test sets at a 7:3 ratio. In several Graves' hyperthyroidism patients, the study also compared T-cell repertoires from thyroid tissue with T-cell repertoires from blood. After sampling, hyperthyroidism patients received methimazole starting at 30 mg daily, and ophthalmopathy patients received high-dose intravenous methylprednisolone. The libraries were constructed in a second round of multiplex PCR and then size-selected and purified. Sequencing of the libraries was done on an Illumina HiSeq2000 using paired-end 100 bp reads. SOAPnuke was used to process the raw data, removing reads that contained adapters or uncalled bases, had a mean Phred below 15, or lacked an exact match to the constant primer or identifier. High-quality paired reads were merged with COPE v1.2.5, and unique nucleotide sequences were defined as clonotypes. Clonotypes were aligned to IMGT TRBV, TRBD and TRBJ reference segments using MiTCR v1.1. Analysis was restricted to V-J combinations with a frequency above 0.0001, which covered 99.2% of repertoires. The TCS score was defined as the ratio of F50 (clonal expansion) to E x V (chaos), calculated using BLOSUM62-based TCRdist between CDR3 peptides within each V-J. Welch's t-statistics and random forest reduced around 550 V-J features to about 13, which were used in a naive Bayes classifier (R e1071). No statistical method was used to set the sample size in advance, and investigators knew the group allocation. TCR Vbeta CDR3 sequencing of 130 to 150 peripheral blood samples (more than 40 ophthalmopathy, approximately 80 hyperthyroidism and around 17 progressor patients) is reported in the paper.

The sequence joins TRBV6-1 to TRBJ2-1; 7 central bases correspond to TRBD1. The sequence was collected from a man in his forties with Graves disease. Donor details come from another sample of the same person, matched by shared clones. The sample was peripheral blood mononuclear cells (PBMCs), taken at new diagnosis, from a patient treated with antithyroid drugs. The bases are TGTGCCAGCAGCGACAGGGTAGTAAGTGAGCAGTTCTTC. This codes for CASSDRVVSEQFF.